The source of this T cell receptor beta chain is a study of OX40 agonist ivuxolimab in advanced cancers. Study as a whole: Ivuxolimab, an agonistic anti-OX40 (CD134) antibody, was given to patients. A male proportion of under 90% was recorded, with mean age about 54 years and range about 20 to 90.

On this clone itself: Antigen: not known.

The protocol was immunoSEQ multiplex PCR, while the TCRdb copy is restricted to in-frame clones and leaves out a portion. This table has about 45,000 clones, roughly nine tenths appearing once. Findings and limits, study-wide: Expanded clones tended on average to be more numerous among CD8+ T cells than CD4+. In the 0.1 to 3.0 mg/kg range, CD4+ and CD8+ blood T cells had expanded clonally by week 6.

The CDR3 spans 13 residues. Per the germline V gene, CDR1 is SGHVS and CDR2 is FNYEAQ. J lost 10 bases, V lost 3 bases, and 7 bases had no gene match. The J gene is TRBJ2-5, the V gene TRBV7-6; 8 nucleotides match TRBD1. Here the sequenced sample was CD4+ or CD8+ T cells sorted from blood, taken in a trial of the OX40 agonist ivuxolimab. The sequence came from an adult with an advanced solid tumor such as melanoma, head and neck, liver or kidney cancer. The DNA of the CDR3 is TGTGCCAGCAGCTTGGGGACAGGAACTTTCCAGTACTTC. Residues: CASSLGTGTFQYF.